These 6 T cell receptor beta chains share one sample of origin, sequenced in a study of beta chain features in type 1 diabetes. Overall study results and limits: Type 1 diabetes patients showed a moderate but significant shortening of TCRB CDR3s in all four CD4+ subsets.

Every bit of the isolated RNA underwent reverse transcription, so sequencing read expressed TCRB transcripts. Clones were sequenced by immunoSEQ multiplex PCR, and TCRdb holds only the in-frame ones, with some missing. The sample has 600,000 or so clones, over 11% seen once; the top ten hold approximately 0.043%. The antigens these receptors bind are not known. What was sequenced was naive CD4+ T cells from blood. These TCRs come from a man aged 18 to 29 with type 1 diabetes.

This clone showed up just a few times. The V call is TRBV30, the J call TRBJ1-3; no definite D call. CDR3 length: 16 residues. From germline, CDR1 is GTSNPN and CDR2 SVGIG (reference sequence). V was cut by 1 base and J by 0 bases, with 13 bases left in between. CDR3 nucleotides: TGTGCCTGGAGTGGGGGTCCGACGAGCTCTGGAAACACCATATATTTT. Protein product: CAWSGGPTSSGNTIYF.

This clone showed up just a few times. The chain couples TRBV7-2 to TRBJ2-6, with D hard to call. The germline gives CDR1 SGHTA, CDR2 FQGNSA. The V end lost 6 bases, the J end lost 4 bases, and 13 bases lay between the germline ends. CDR3 length: 15 amino acids. As DNA, the CDR3 is TGTGCCAGCAGTCTGAGTGGTTCGGGGGCCAACGTCCTGACTTTC. Residues: CASSLSGSGANVLTF. The variable domain in full, with the rest retrieved from reference TRBV7-2 and TRBJ2-6, is GAGVSQSPSNKVTEKGKDVELRCDPISGHTALYWYRQSLGQGLEFLIYFQGNSAPDKSGLPSDRFSAERTGGSVSTLTIQRTQQEDSAVYLCASSLSGSGANVLTFGAGSRLTVL.

This clone has more than one count but fewer than ten. The V call is TRBV30, the J call TRBJ2-7, with 10 nucleotides matching TRBD1. Trimming at V came to 1 base and at J to 4 bases, leaving 4 bases not matched to a gene. Germline-derived CDR1 and CDR2 are GTSNPN and SVGIG (reference sequence). The CDR3 extends over 14 amino acids. CDR3 DNA sequence: TGTGCCTGGAGTGGGGACAGGGGAGAGTACGAGCAGTACTTC. Protein sequence: CAWSGDRGEYEQYF.

This clone was found a few times. V and J are TRBV27 and TRBJ2-5; 8 bases fit TRBD1. CDR3 length: 13 residues. CDR1 MNHEY and CDR2 SMNVEV come from the germline V gene (reference sequence). The V segment lost 6 bases and the J segment 4 bases; nucleotides outside the gene matches: 4. CDR3 nucleotides: TGTGCCAGCAGGGACAGGGCCGGAGAGACCCAGTACTTC. Residues: CASRDRAGETQYF.

The chain employs TRBV7-9 and TRBJ2-3; weak D call: TRBD2 (5 bases). CDR3 length: 16 residues. The germline V and J ends were trimmed by 5 bases and 0 bases, with 15 bases remaining between them. Germline V lookup: CDR1 SEHNR, CDR2 FQNEAQ (reference sequence). CDR3 nucleotides: TGTGCCAGCAGCCGAGCGGCGGGCTGGAGCACAGATACGCAGTATTTT. This sequence encodes CASSRAAGWSTDTQYF.

This clone showed up just once. The chain links TRBV9 to TRBJ1-1, with D hard to call. Germline values: CDR1 SGDLS, CDR2 YYNGEE. Trimming removed 1 base at V and 1 base at J, with 8 bases between. The CDR3 totals 14 residues. CDR3 sequence (DNA): TGTGCCAGCAGCGTACGCCCGGGGAACACTGAAGCTTTCTTT. Translation: CASSVRPGNTEAFF.